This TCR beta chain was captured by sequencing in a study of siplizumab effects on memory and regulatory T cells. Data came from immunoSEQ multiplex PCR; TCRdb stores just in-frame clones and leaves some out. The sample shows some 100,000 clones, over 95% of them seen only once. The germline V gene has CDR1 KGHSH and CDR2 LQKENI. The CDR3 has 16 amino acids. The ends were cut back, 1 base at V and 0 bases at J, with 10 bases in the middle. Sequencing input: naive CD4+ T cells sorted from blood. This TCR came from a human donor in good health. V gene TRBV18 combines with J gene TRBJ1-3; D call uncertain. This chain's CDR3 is CASSPQGGPSGNTIYF. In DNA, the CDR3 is TGTGCCAGCTCACCACAGGGAGGCCCCTCTGGAAACACCATATATTTT.